This T cell receptor (beta chain) was obtained from a study of T-cell memory formation after mild COVID-19. This clonotype was seen a few times. This CDR3 is built from 13 residues. Trimming removed 1 base from V and 3 bases from J, with 7 bases in between. TCR alpha and TCR beta cDNA libraries with sample barcodes and UMIs came from 5'RACE using constant-segment primers. TCRdb called the 5' RACE reads again in MiXCR, with one record for every CDR3 protein. In the table there are some 130,000 distinct CDR3 sequences, 16% of which are singletons. The sample was PBMCs or a T cell subset sorted from them (not recorded which). This TCR was recovered from an adult woman who had mild COVID-19 (a few samples of this study predate the infection). Cell type and time point are not known. The chain is built from TRBV12-3 or TRBV12-4 and TRBJ2-7; D unresolved. DNA of the CDR3: TGTGCCAGCAGTTTAGTAGAAGGCTACGAGCAGTACTTC. As protein: CASSLVEGYEQYF.